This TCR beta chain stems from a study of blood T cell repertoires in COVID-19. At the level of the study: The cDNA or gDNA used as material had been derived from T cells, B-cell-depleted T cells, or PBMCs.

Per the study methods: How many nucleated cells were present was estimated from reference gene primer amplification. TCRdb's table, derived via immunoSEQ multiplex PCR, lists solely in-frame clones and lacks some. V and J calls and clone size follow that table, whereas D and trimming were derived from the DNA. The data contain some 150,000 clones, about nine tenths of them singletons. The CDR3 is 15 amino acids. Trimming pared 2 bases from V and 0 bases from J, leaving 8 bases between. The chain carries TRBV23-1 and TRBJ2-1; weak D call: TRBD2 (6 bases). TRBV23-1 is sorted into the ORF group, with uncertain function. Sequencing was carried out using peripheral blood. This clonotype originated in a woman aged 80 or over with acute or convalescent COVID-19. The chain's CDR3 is CASSQSGSSYNEQFF. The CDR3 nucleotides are TGCGCCAGCAGTCAAAGCGGGTCCTCCTACAATGAGCAGTTCTTC.